Below are 17 T cell receptor beta chains sequenced from a single sample in a study of blood T cell repertoires in COVID-19 (dated by TCRdb to the early 2020s). Libraries came from the immunoSEQ multiplex PCR assay. TCRdb obtained this table from immuneACCESS and retained in-frame rearrangements with V and J assigned. These tables miss some clones; where compared with another copy, unresolved V genes account for less than half of the shortfall, and the remainder is unexplained. The sample has 90,000 to 120,000 clones on record, around 92% of them singletons. Jointly, the top ten make up approximately 4.9% of the sample. The sequenced sample was peripheral blood. Receptors were obtained from a man between 40 and 49 years old with active or convalescent COVID-19.

The rearrangement uses TRBV7-6 and TRBJ2-1; D might be TRBD2 (6 bases). Germline lookup yields CDR1 SGHVS and CDR2 FNYEAQ. V lost 5 bases to trimming and J lost 3 bases, with 14 bases between them. The CDR3 runs to 15 residues. This CDR3 is CASSAGPGSYNEQFF. The CDR3 DNA reads TGTGCCAGCAGCGCGGGACCGGGGAGCTACAATGAGCAGTTCTTC.

This clone was observed a few times. V usage is TRBV7-2 and J usage is TRBJ2-2; D is possibly TRBD1 (5 bases). This CDR3 is 16 amino acids long. From germline, CDR1 is SGHTA and CDR2 FQGNSA. Trimming cost V 2 bases and J 4 bases, with 14 bases left between them. The CDR3 loop reads CASSLMSGAPTGELFF. CDR3 bases: TGTGCCAGCAGCTTAATGAGTGGGGCGCCCACCGGGGAGCTGTTTTTT.

The chain is built from TRBV6-9 and TRBJ1-2, with D possibly being TRBD1 (6 bases). The germline V gene encodes CDR1 MNHGY and CDR2 SVAAGI. The CDR3 loop spans 14 amino acids. Trimming removed 9 bases from V and 8 bases from J, with 22 bases in between. The CDR3, as DNA: TGTGCCAGAGCGAGAGGGGGAAAGAAGAAAGGCTACACCTTC. This sequence encodes CARARGGKKKGYTF.

This chain links TRBV20-1 with TRBJ2-7, with 8 bases fitting TRBD1. The germline CDR1 and CDR2 sequences are DFQATT and SNEGSKA (reference sequence). The CDR3 covers 14 residues. Unmatched junction bases numbered 6, after V lost 3 bases and J lost 2 bases. The CDR3 region is CSASDQGATYEQYF. The CDR3 nucleotides are TGCAGTGCTAGTGATCAGGGGGCCACCTACGAGCAGTACTTC.

The rearrangement links TRBV18 to TRBJ1-3; D is ambiguous. Trimming pared 0 bases from V and 2 bases from J, leaving 8 bases between. Germline CDR1 and CDR2: KGHSH and LQKENI. The CDR3 runs 15 residues. As DNA, the CDR3 is TGTGCCAGCTCACCACCGAGTTTTCCTGGAAACACCATATATTTT. Translation gives CASSPPSFPGNTIYF.

The V and J genes are TRBV28 and TRBJ2-7; the match to TRBD2 covers 8 bases. Germline V gene sequence: CDR1 MDHEN, CDR2 SYDVKM. The J segment lost 4 bases and the V segment lost 5 bases, leaving 13 bases of the junction unmatched. This CDR3 is 16 amino acids long. CDR3 nucleotide sequence: TGTGCCAGCAGTCCCTTTTCGGGAGGGTCGGGATACGAGCAGTACTTC. Its translation: CASSPFSGGSGYEQYF.

This chain links TRBV2 with TRBJ1-2; 9 bases align to TRBD1. Germline CDR1 reads SNHLY; CDR2 reads FYNNEI. The V and J ends lost 7 bases and 8 bases, in that order; junction bases with no gene match: 8. The CDR3 sequence is 13 residues long. CDR3 amino acids: CASTFDRGDGYTF. The CDR3 nucleotides are TGTGCCAGCACTTTCGACAGGGGGGACGGCTACACCTTC.

The chain joins TRBV6-2 or TRBV6-3 to TRBJ2-7, with 7 bases fitting TRBD1. V lost 4 bases and J lost 2; bases outside the gene matches: 8. This CDR3 spans 15 amino acids. Germline values: CDR1 MNHEY, CDR2 SVGEGT. The DNA for the CDR3 is TGTGCCAGCAGTTTCTTAGGGGGCACCACCTACGAGCAGTACTTC. It specifies CASSFLGGTTYEQYF.

The gene calls are TRBV9 and TRBJ1-2; 11 bases fit TRBD1. The CDR3 spans 17 residues. Unmatched junction bases numbered 13, after V lost 4 bases and J lost 5 bases. CDR1 is SGDLS and CDR2 is YYNGEE in the germline V gene. The CDR3 nucleotides read TGTGCCAGCAGCACCGGGACAGGGGGTACTGGGGGTTATGGCTACACCTTC. Translation: CASSTGTGGTGGYGYTF.

J is TRBJ2-5 and V is TRBV10-3; 7 nucleotides align to TRBD1. The V gene's germline CDR1 is ENHRY and CDR2 SYGVKD. The V gene end was trimmed by 5 bases and the J gene end by 6 bases; junction bases not matched to a gene: 9. This CDR3 is built from 14 residues. This CDR3 is CAISPGQSSKTQYF. In DNA, the CDR3 is TGTGCCATCAGTCCGGGACAGAGTTCGAAGACCCAGTACTTC.

The rearrangement joins TRBV5-1 to TRBJ2-1; D perhaps matches TRBD2 (6 bases). From germline, CDR1 is SGHRS and CDR2 YFSETQ. Trimming removed 0 bases at V and 9 bases at J, with 13 bases between. This CDR3 spans 14 amino acids. CDR3 DNA: TGCGCCAGCAGCTTGGCCGCGGGAAGCGGTGAGCAGTTCTTC. Encoded protein: CASSLAAGSGEQFF.

The rearrangement links TRBV5-1 to TRBJ1-1; D ambiguous. Germline-derived CDR1 and CDR2 are SGHRS and YFSETQ. The CDR3 is made up of 13 amino acids. The V gene lost 0 bases and the J gene lost 2 bases, with 5 bases spanning the gap. CDR3 sequence: CASSLGTNTEAFF. The CDR3 DNA follows: TGCGCCAGCAGCTTGGGAACAAACACTGAAGCTTTCTTT.

The genes are TRBV11-1 and TRBJ1-2, with a tentative D call TRBD1 (6 bases). With 5 bases removed from V and 2 bases from J, the gap between germline ends came to 15 bases. CDR1 and CDR2 from the germline V gene are SGHAT and FQDESV (reference sequence). The CDR3 totals 15 residues. The CDR3 coding sequence is TGTGCCAGCAGCCGTGACAGGTCTCGAAACTATGGCTACACCTTC. This sequence encodes CASSRDRSRNYGYTF.

This clone was picked up a small number of times. The rearrangement links TRBV24-1 to TRBJ2-3, with 7 bases lining up with TRBD1. The length of the CDR3 is 15 residues. J was trimmed by 6 bases and V by 9 bases; bases with no gene match: 14. The germline V gene has CDR1 KGHDR and CDR2 SFDVKD. CDR3 loop: CATPRTGPNWDTQYF. The CDR3 DNA is TGTGCCACCCCGAGGACAGGACCGAACTGGGATACGCAGTATTTT.

The V gene is TRBV5-4, the J gene TRBJ1-2, with D unresolved. In germline, CDR1 is SGHNT, CDR2 YYREEE (reference sequence). CDR3 length: 14 residues. The V end was cut by 0 bases, the J end by 1 base, with 7 bases between. The CDR3 reads CASSLAGINYGYTF. In DNA form, the CDR3 reads TGTGCCAGCAGCTTGGCCGGTATTAACTATGGCTACACCTTC.

The chain is built from TRBV10-3 and TRBJ2-2; a weak D match, TRBD1 (6 bases). The V gene lost 5 bases and the J gene lost 0 bases, with 13 bases spanning the gap. This CDR3 is 16 amino acids long. Germline-derived CDR1 and CDR2 are ENHRY and SYGVKD. CDR3 loop: CAISQRGTTNTGELFF. The CDR3 bases are TGTGCCATCAGTCAAAGGGGGACAACGAACACCGGGGAGCTGTTTTTT.

This clone was counted a few times. The chain carries TRBV5-1 and TRBJ2-2, with 7 bases lining up with TRBD2. Germline CDR1 is SGHRS and CDR2 is YFSETQ. The V gene end was trimmed by 7 bases and the J gene end by 2 bases; junction bases not matched to a gene: 8. The CDR3 covers 15 residues. The CDR3 coding sequence is TGCGCCAGCTGTCTTAGCGGGCACAACACCGGGGAGCTGTTTTTT. Translation gives CASCLSGHNTGELFF.